This T cell receptor (beta chain) was sequenced during a study of OX40 agonist ivuxolimab in advanced cancers. Whole-study context: Patients with prior anti-PD-1, anti-PD-L1 or anti-CTLA-4 therapy were eligible; roughly 41% had some.

Data came from immunoSEQ multiplex PCR; TCRdb stores just in-frame clones and leaves some out. Counted here are 60,000 or so clones, around 90% occurring once; the ten biggest clones make up more than 4.5%. Trimming cost V 3 bases and J 4 bases, with 16 bases left between them. The CDR3 contains 15 residues. Germline assignment: CDR1 SGHRS and CDR2 YFSETQ. Samples were taken at baseline and on day 1 of cycles 4 and 7. The chain has TRBV5-1 and TRBJ1-1; D is unresolved. The sequencing here drew on CD4+ or CD8+ T cells sorted from blood, taken in a trial of the OX40 agonist ivuxolimab. The sequence derives from an adult with an advanced solid tumor such as melanoma, head and neck, liver or kidney cancer. CDR3 sequence reads: CASSSLPGGSTEAFF. CDR3 sequence (DNA): TGCGCCAGCAGCTCCTTGCCCGGTGGCAGCACTGAAGCTTTCTTT.